This entry lists 25 T cell receptor beta chains sequenced from one sample in a study of radiotherapy plus CTLA-4 blockade in lung cancer. Profiled with immunoSEQ multiplex PCR; TCRdb holds only in-frame clones, not every one. The top ten hold 35% to 50% of the sample, which has about 73,000 clones, roughly 87% seen once. The sequenced sample was peripheral blood, obtained from a patient treated with radiotherapy plus ipilimumab. The receptors shown here come from a human donor with non-small cell lung cancer that progressed on radiotherapy plus ipilimumab.

V and J are TRBV5-4 and TRBJ1-5, with unresolved D. This CDR3 contains 15 residues. The germline V gene has CDR1 SGHNT and CDR2 YYREEE (reference sequence). V lost 3 bases to trimming and J lost 4 bases, with 14 bases between them. CDR3 nucleotide sequence: TGTGCCAGCAGCTACGGCCCCGGAGGGAATCAGCCCCAGCATTTT. Amino acid sequence: CASSYGPGGNQPQHF.

The rearrangement uses TRBV5-1 and TRBJ2-1, with TRBD2 matching 10 bases. Germline V gives CDR1 SGHRS, CDR2 YFSETQ. Losses at the gene ends were 4 bases for V and 4 bases for J; bases not matched to a gene: 11. The CDR3 consists of 17 residues. The CDR3 sequence: CASSDPYGTSEYNEQFF. The CDR3 DNA reads TGCGCCAGCAGCGACCCCTACGGGACTAGCGAATACAATGAGCAGTTCTTC.

V gene TRBV27 combines with J gene TRBJ1-4, with D possibly matching TRBD1 (6 bases). Germline loops: CDR1 MNHEY, CDR2 SMNVEV (reference sequence). Trimming took 10 bases from V and 0 from J, leaving 18 bases between them. This CDR3 has 16 residues. The CDR3: CATSPRGTSTNEKLFF. Here the CDR3 DNA reads TGTGCCACCTCTCCCCGGGGGACATCAACTAATGAAAAACTGTTTTTT.

J is TRBJ1-2 and V is TRBV18; 7 bases align to TRBD1. Germline V lookup: CDR1 KGHSH, CDR2 LQKENI. V was pared by 8 bases and J by 3 bases, with 6 bases of the junction left unmatched. This CDR3 has 13 residues. CDR3 in amino acids: CASRQGGHYGYTF. The CDR3 bases are TGTGCCAGCCGACAGGGTGGGCACTATGGCTACACCTTC.

This chain connects TRBV2 to TRBJ2-7; TRBD2 might be the D (5 bases). V gave up 4 bases and J gave up 6 bases, with 10 bases separating them. The germline CDR1 and CDR2 sequences are SNHLY and FYNNEI. The CDR3 runs to 12 residues. The CDR3 DNA reads as TGTGCCAGCAGTGCCATAGCGATCGAGCAGTACTTC. Its translation is CASSAIAIEQYF.

The rearrangement links TRBV4-2 to TRBJ1-4, with D unresolved. CDR3 length: 17 residues. Trimming left V 3 bases short and J 0 bases short, with 14 bases between. CDR1 is LGHNA, CDR2 YNFKEQ, per germline. Here the CDR3 reads CASSHATSPTTNEKLFF. Written as DNA, the CDR3 is TGTGCCAGCAGCCACGCGACCAGTCCGACAACTAATGAAAAACTGTTTTTT.

The V gene is TRBV5-6, the J gene TRBJ2-5; 7 nucleotides match TRBD2. Looked up from germline, CDR1 is SGHDT and CDR2 is YYEEEE. The CDR3 consists of 14 residues. V lost 3 bases and J lost 4; bases outside the gene matches: 6. In DNA, the CDR3 is TGTGCCAGCAGCTCCTGGGGGGGAGGAGAGACCCAGTACTTC. It yields the protein CASSSWGGGETQYF.

The V and J genes are TRBV4-1 and TRBJ2-7; D gene unclear. This CDR3 comprises 14 residues. Looked up from germline, CDR1 is MGHRA and CDR2 is YSYEKL. V was clipped by 2 bases and J by 0 bases, with 8 bases between them. CDR3 sequence (DNA): TGCGCCAGCAGCCAATTACAGAGCTCCTACGAGCAGTACTTC. Protein product: CASSQLQSSYEQYF.

The chain recombines TRBV6-5 with TRBJ1-2, with TRBD1 matching 7 bases. The CDR3 spans 14 residues. V gave up 4 bases and J gave up 8 bases; unmatched junction bases: 10. The germline CDR1 and CDR2 sequences are MNHEY and SVGAGI. This CDR3 reads CASSLSQGVGGYTF. The CDR3 nucleotides read TGTGCCAGCAGTTTGTCCCAGGGGGTGGGCGGCTACACCTTC.

The CDR3 is CASSLATSPYEQYV. For the CDR3, the DNA is TGTGCCAGCAGCTTAGCAACTAGTCCCTACGAGCAGTACGTC. This sequence joins TRBV7-8 and TRBJ2-7; D might be TRBD2 (5 bases). The germline V gene has CDR1 SGHVS and CDR2 FQNEAQ. The CDR3 consists of 14 residues. V dropped 0 bases and J dropped 2 bases, with 8 bases sitting between them.

The rearrangement joins TRBV19 to TRBJ1-2, with no clear D. Trimming removed 3 bases at V and 6 bases at J, with 23 bases between. Germline V gene lookup returns CDR1 LNHDA and CDR2 SQIVND (reference sequence). The CDR3 runs to 17 residues. DNA for the CDR3: TGTGCCAGTAGTATTGTTTCGGCGGCAGGCTATTTTGATGGCTACACCTTC. Translated: CASSIVSAAGYFDGYTF.

The rearrangement joins TRBV5-3 to TRBJ2-7; D ambiguous. TRBV5-3 is noted as an ORF with a role that remains uncertain. Trimming removed 1 base from V and 2 bases from J, with 19 bases in between. The CDR3 has 17 amino acids. CDR3 DNA: TGTGCCAGAAGCTTGAGACTCCCCGCAGCCACCCCCTACGAGCAGTACTTC. Translation: CARSLRLPAATPYEQYF.

The CDR3 protein is CASSTGLGEQFF. The CDR3 DNA follows: TGTGCCAGCAGTACGGGTTTAGGTGAGCAGTTCTTC. The chain combines TRBV2 with TRBJ2-1, with D hard to call. This CDR3 region has 12 residues. V was clipped by 5 bases and J by 9 bases, with 11 bases between them. Germline-derived CDR1 and CDR2 are SNHLY and FYNNEI.

This rearrangement joins TRBV5-4 to TRBJ1-2; 8 positions match TRBD1. CDR3 length: 13 residues. Germline lookup yields CDR1 SGHNT and CDR2 YYREEE (reference sequence). V dropped 4 bases and J dropped 6; count of bases not matched to a gene: 5. As DNA, the CDR3 is TGTGCCAGCAGCGCAGACAGGGGAAATGGCTACACCTTC. Its protein product is CASSADRGNGYTF.

There are a few counts of this clone. The rearrangement joins TRBV27 to TRBJ1-5; TRBD1 matches 8 bases. Trimming removed 3 bases from V and 3 bases from J; junction bases left unmatched: 7. Germline V CDR1 and CDR2: MNHEY, SMNVEV (reference sequence). CDR3 size: 16 residues. CDR3 DNA sequence: TGTGCCAGCAGTTTTACGTCAGGGGGCAACAATCAGCCCCAGCATTTT. It is translated as CASSFTSGGNNQPQHF.

The chain has TRBV10-2 and TRBJ1-3, with D unresolved. The CDR3 loop spans 12 amino acids. Trimming removed 8 bases at V and 0 bases at J, with 5 bases between. CDR1 and CDR2 from the germline V gene are WSHSY and SAAADI. CDR3 bases: TGCGCCAGCGGTCCCTCTGGAAACACCATATATTTT. This sequence encodes CASGPSGNTIYF.

The chain carries TRBV28 and TRBJ1-4; 9 nucleotides agree with TRBD1. J gave up 8 bases and V 5 bases, and 9 bases lay outside the gene matches. The CDR3 contains 15 residues. Germline CDR1 is MDHEN and CDR2 is SYDVKM. In DNA, the CDR3 is TGTGCCAGCAGTAGCGGACAGGGGTTTTCCGAAAAACTGTTTTTT. The encoded protein is CASSSGQGFSEKLFF.

The chain uses TRBV5-6 and TRBJ2-7, with D uncertain. CDR1 is SGHDT, CDR2 YYEEEE, per germline. The V gene lost 4 bases and the J gene lost 7 bases, with 24 bases spanning the gap. This CDR3 comprises 16 residues. The CDR3 nucleotides are TGTGCCAGCAGCACGGACGGAACATTCCGTCTAAGGGAGCAGTACGTC. This encodes CASSTDGTFRLREQYV.

This clone has a single count. This rearrangement joins TRBV27 to TRBJ2-4; perhaps D is TRBD1 or TRBD2 (6 bases each). Germline V gene sequence: CDR1 MNHEY, CDR2 SMNVEV (reference sequence). This CDR3 contains 14 residues. Trimming removed 4 bases from V and 4 bases from J, with 11 bases in between. The CDR3 DNA follows: TGTGCCAGCAGTTCGGGGGCCCTAAAAAACATTCAGTACTTC. Protein sequence: CASSSGALKNIQYF.

This chain uses TRBV2 with TRBJ2-2; D unresolved. The CDR3 spans 15 residues. V was shortened by 2 bases and J by 3 bases, with 10 bases between the two germline ends. Germline V gene data show CDR1 as SNHLY and CDR2 as FYNNEI. The CDR3, as DNA: TGTGCCAGCAGTGAACTTTCACGGGACACCGGGGAGCTGTTTTTT. Translated, it gives CASSELSRDTGELFF.

The chain joins TRBV27 to TRBJ1-1, with a tentative D call TRBD1 (5 bases). V was cut by 5 bases and J by 4 bases, with 14 bases left in between. The CDR3 runs to 14 residues. Germline V gene sequence: CDR1 MNHEY, CDR2 SMNVEV (reference sequence). CDR3 amino acids: CASSRRDALTEAFF. The CDR3 region has the DNA TGTGCCAGCAGTCGCAGGGACGCCCTCACTGAAGCTTTCTTT.

This chain joins TRBV6-6 and TRBJ2-5; TRBD2 is a possible D gene (7 bases). This CDR3 has 14 residues. V lost 6 bases, J lost 4 bases, and 15 bases lay in between. Per the germline V gene, CDR1 is MNHNY and CDR2 is SVGAGI (reference sequence). The DNA for the CDR3 is TGTGCCAGCAGCTACACTAGGGGGGGAGAGACCCAGTACTTC. Protein sequence: CASSYTRGGETQYF.

The gene calls are TRBV5-1 and TRBJ2-7; 10 positions agree with TRBD2. V lost 0 bases to trimming and J lost 7 bases; unmatched junction nucleotides: 10. Per the germline V gene, CDR1 is SGHRS and CDR2 is YFSETQ. CDR3 size: 16 residues. The chain's CDR3 is CASSLAGLAGESEQYF. The DNA for the CDR3 is TGCGCCAGCAGCTTGGCCGGGCTAGCGGGAGAAAGTGAGCAGTACTTC.

The chain has TRBV28 and TRBJ1-2, with TRBD1 matching 9 bases. This CDR3 is built from 14 residues. Looked up from germline, CDR1 is MDHEN and CDR2 is SYDVKM. After removal of 5 bases from V and 4 bases from J, the junction contained 5 bases not matched to a gene. The CDR3 coding sequence is TGTGCCAGCAGTCTTACAGGGGGCGGCTATGGCTACACCTTC. As protein: CASSLTGGGYGYTF.

To note about this clone: Its ends do not fully match the called genes, so a read error is possible. This chain uses TRBV6-5 with TRBJ2-1; 8 bases are a match to TRBD2. Germline CDR1 is MNHEY and CDR2 is SVGAGI. The CDR3 consists of 12 residues. CDR3 amino acids: CAKSGSLDEQFF. The CDR3 DNA reads as TGCGCCAAGAGCGGGAGTCTCGATGAGCAGTTCTTC.